This TCR beta chain is from a study of CD8+CD57+ T cells in acquired aplastic anemia (dated by TCRdb to the late 2010s). A note on the overall study: A mean of approximately 2.9 ug of DNA, ranging from about 0.17 to 30 ug, was extracted from sorted CD4+ and CD8+ cells. CD8+CD57+ expansion was defined as frequency above the mean frequency observed in healthy subjects. On the study overall, not on this receptor specifically: CD8+ Simpson's diversity did not differ significantly between patients and healthy controls (P=0.060). Although around 30 CD8+ CDR3 sequences were shared by patients and controls, these sequences appeared highly expressed in patients and within the immunodominant clones of patients.

In the case of this clonotype: Its antigen is unknown. No much larger clonotype is one base removed from it; base qualities were not supplied.

The patients picked for sequencing were ones in whom flow cytometry had shown an expansion of CD8+CD57+ cells. All patients had severe acquired aplastic anemia diagnosed by International Study of Aplastic Anemia and Agranulocytosis and Camitta criteria. At the time blood was sampled, none of the patients had received any therapy. In this study, sorted CD4+ and CD8+ T cells from the blood of healthy subjects and of severe aplastic anemia patients had their TCR repertoires deep-sequenced. In the USA, patient enrollment took place under clinicaltrials.gov protocols 00001620, 01623167, 00001397, 00071045, 00081523 and 00961064. Ficoll-Paque density gradient centrifugation was used to isolate peripheral blood mononuclear cells. Before DNA extraction, CD4+ and CD8+ T cells were sorted with FACS or magnetic beads. As encoded in the germline V gene, CDR1 is SNHLY while CDR2 is FYNNEI. CDR3 length: 17 amino acids, cysteine to phenylalanine. CDR3 DNA only is kept here, 51 bases in frame from base 1. The V and J ends are trimmed by 3 bases and 14 bases, leaving 28 bases between them.

Profiling of TCR beta VDJ combinations and CDR3 sequences used genomic DNA as the template. An Illumina HiSeq 2000 was used for TCR repertoire sequencing. Per the source publication's procedure: TRBV/TRBJ rearrangement plots, CDR3 size and DJ length profiles, and Simpson's diversity index were used to assess repertoires. The immunodominant clone was defined as the most abundant DNA sequence in deep sequencing data. CDR3 amino acid sequences were screened for sharing across subjects and were compared with published repertoires and the VDJdb database. TCRdb passed the public sequencing reads through fastp at Q25 and MiXCR, retaining productive beta sequences. Records with the same CDR3 protein are collapsed into one entry carrying the most frequent genes and DNA. The V and J calls were not made by the authors but by TCRdb's processing. The sample profile shows a few hundred thousand distinct CDR3 sequences; 82% of them were found once. The ten most abundant clones make up roughly 42% of the sample.

The TCR originated in a human donor with aplastic anemia. Sequencing used sorted CD4+, CD8+, or CD8+CD57+ T cells (not recorded which) from PBMCs. The chain employs TRBV2 and TRBJ1-4, with no reliable assignment of the D segment. This receptor carries the CDR3 CASSESSGAKIDAFLFF. The DNA sequence is as follows: TGTGCCAGCAGTGAGTCTTCGGGAGCGAAAATTGATGCTTTCCTGTTTTTT.